This TCR beta chain stems from a study of cytomegalovirus exposure and HLA in healthy donors. Findings and limits, study-wide: The study designated 150 to 200 TCR beta chains cytomegalovirus-associated. Association of a missense DCLRE1C variant with TCR beta V- and J-gene trimming was reported in a later analysis.

PCR amplification relied on 60 Vbeta primers (plus 13 Jbeta primers). Assay used: immunoSEQ multiplex PCR; TCRdb lists only in-frame clones, some missing. The table has some 200,000 clones, just under 80% seen once; the top ten hold 2.9%. Regarding this clone: Its target is not known.

The germline V gene has CDR1 LGHNA and CDR2 YNFKEQ. The CDR3 covers 15 residues. With 4 bases removed from V and 5 bases from J, the gap between germline ends came to 17 bases. Sequenced sample: PBMCs. The sequence derives from a female donor in good health and CMV-seronegative. J is TRBJ2-5 and V is TRBV4-2, with D perhaps TRBD2 (5 bases). The CDR3 protein is CASSPRVERVETQYF. CDR3 bases: TGTGCCAGCAGCCCCCGAGTAGAGAGGGTTGAGACCCAGTACTTC.